The next 24 T cell receptor beta chains were all read from a single sample in a study of OX40 agonist ivuxolimab in advanced cancers. TCRdb's table, derived via immunoSEQ multiplex PCR, lists solely in-frame clones and lacks some. The data contain around 48,000 clones, 75% to 80% of them singletons. The starting material was CD4+ or CD8+ T cells sorted from blood, obtained in a trial of the OX40 agonist ivuxolimab. These receptors were collected from an adult with an advanced solid tumor such as melanoma, head and neck, liver or kidney cancer.

The rearrangement joins TRBV7-2 to TRBJ2-7, with TRBD2 matching over 8 bases. V gave up 2 bases and J gave up 4 bases; unmatched junction bases: 7. Germline CDR1 and CDR2: SGHTA and FQGNSA. The CDR3 is made up of 15 amino acids. CDR3 in amino acids: CASSLRTGGTYEQYF. The CDR3 DNA follows: TGTGCCAGCAGCTTACGGACGGGAGGGACTTACGAGCAGTACTTC.

The V call is TRBV4-2, the J call TRBJ1-4, with D unclear. Looked up from germline, CDR1 is LGHNA and CDR2 is YNFKEQ. The V and J ends lost 1 base and 4 bases respectively, with 7 bases between them. CDR3 length: 14 residues. This CDR3 is CASSQADFNEKLFF. The DNA of the CDR3 is TGTGCCAGCAGCCAAGCGGACTTTAATGAAAAACTGTTTTTT.

This sequence joins TRBV6-5 and TRBJ2-5; perhaps TRBD2 as D (6 bases). The CDR3 spans 13 residues. V shed 4 bases and J shed 1 base, with 7 bases lying between them. CDR1 is MNHEY and CDR2 is SVGAGI in the germline V gene. CDR3 region: CASSSGLQETQYF. DNA of the CDR3: TGTGCCAGCAGTTCGGGACTCCAAGAGACCCAGTACTTC.

This chain uses TRBV18 with TRBJ1-5; a possible D gene is TRBD1 (5 bases). Germline CDR1 and CDR2: KGHSH and LQKENI. CDR3 length equals 13 residues. V lost 6 bases to trimming and J lost 6 bases, with 12 bases between them. The CDR3 bases are TGTGCCAGCTCTCCGGCTCAGGGTCAGCCCCAGCATTTT. The encoded protein is CASSPAQGQPQHF.

The J gene is TRBJ2-4, the V gene TRBV5-1, with TRBD1 matching over 8 bases. Germline trimming cut 3 bases from V and 5 bases from J; bases unmatched to any gene: 4. This CDR3 is 14 amino acids long. Germline CDR1 is SGHRS and CDR2 is YFSETQ. Written as DNA, the CDR3 is TGCGCCAGCAGCTCCGGACAGGGTGAAAACATTCAGTACTTC. It translates to CASSSGQGENIQYF.

The chain has TRBV5-1 and TRBJ2-7, with 9 positions matching TRBD2. From germline, CDR1 is SGHRS and CDR2 YFSETQ. Trimming removed 0 bases from V and 7 bases from J; junction bases left unmatched: 2. The CDR3 has 13 residues. The CDR3 DNA reads as TGCGCCAGCAGCTTGGGTCTAGCGGGAGAGCAGTACTTC. Protein: CASSLGLAGEQYF.

In its sample, this clone was seen a few times. The chain joins TRBV29-1 to TRBJ1-1; D is unresolved. V shed 6 bases and J shed 1 base, with 3 bases lying between them. This CDR3 is built from 10 residues. Per the germline V gene, CDR1 is SQVTM and CDR2 is ANQGSEA. CDR3 residues: CSVGNTEAFF. DNA for the CDR3: TGCAGCGTGGGGAACACTGAAGCTTTCTTT.

The genes are TRBV7-2 and TRBJ2-2; possibly TRBD2 for D (5 bases). The length of the CDR3 is 13 residues. Per the germline V gene, CDR1 is SGHTA and CDR2 is FQGNSA. The V and J ends lost 1 base and 6 bases respectively, with 6 bases between them. The CDR3 DNA is TGTGCCAGCAGCTTAGTGGAGGCCGGGGAGCTGTTTTTT. This codes for CASSLVEAGELFF.

This clone was picked up one time. The chain couples TRBV27 to TRBJ2-7; tentative D call: TRBD2 (5 bases). Germline V lookup: CDR1 MNHEY, CDR2 SMNVEV (reference sequence). V was clipped by 8 bases and J by 1 base, with 15 bases between them. CDR3 length: 14 residues. The CDR3 loop reads CASQRRVASYEQYF. The CDR3 DNA sequence: TGTGCCAGCCAAAGGCGGGTGGCGTCCTACGAGCAGTACTTC.

V gene TRBV7-9 combines with J gene TRBJ2-5, with D maybe TRBD1 (6 bases). Germline CDR1 SEHNR, CDR2 FQNEAQ (reference sequence). The CDR3 loop spans 15 amino acids. Deletions cut 6 bases from V and 4 bases from J, with 18 bases between. The CDR3 region is CASRARRGLRETQYF. In DNA, the CDR3 is TGTGCCAGCAGAGCCCGCAGGGGTCTCCGAGAGACCCAGTACTTC.

The V call is TRBV6-1, the J call TRBJ2-7; no clear D. The length of the CDR3 is 13 residues. Germline V lookup: CDR1 MNHNS, CDR2 SASEGT. V lost 4 bases and J lost 3, with 10 bases in between. Here the CDR3 DNA reads TGTGCCAGCAGTGGGCAGCTGCTCTACGAGCAGTACTTC. Translated: CASSGQLLYEQYF.

There are a few counts of this clone. The J gene is TRBJ2-1, the V gene TRBV7-6; D unresolved. The germline gives CDR1 SGHVS, CDR2 FNYEAQ. The CDR3 contains 12 residues. V gave up 0 bases and J gave up 12 bases, with 9 bases separating them. The DNA of the CDR3 is TGTGCCAGCAGCTTAGCGGTGGGTGTGCAGTTCTTC. Its translation: CASSLAVGVQFF.

This clone was seen only once. The rearrangement links TRBV4-1 to TRBJ2-3, with 7 positions matching TRBD2. After removal of 2 bases from V and 2 bases from J, the junction contained 10 bases not matched to a gene. Germline CDR1 and CDR2: MGHRA and YSYEKL. CDR3 length: 17 amino acids. The CDR3 nucleotides read TGCGCCAGCAGCCAATCACCCTCAGCGGGATTCACAGATACGCAGTATTTT. It translates to CASSQSPSAGFTDTQYF.

This chain joins TRBV4-1 and TRBJ2-7, with D possibly TRBD2 on 5 matching bases. This CDR3 has 16 residues. The V gene lost 3 bases and the J gene lost 2 bases, with 17 bases spanning the gap. Germline loops: CDR1 MGHRA, CDR2 YSYEKL. CDR3 sequence reads: CASSHGYGGQTYEQYF. Written as DNA, the CDR3 is TGCGCCAGCAGCCATGGGTACGGCGGGCAGACCTACGAGCAGTACTTC.

V and J are TRBV6-5 and TRBJ1-3; D call uncertain. Germline CDR1 reads MNHEY; CDR2 reads SVGAGI. This CDR3 has 14 residues. V was cut by 6 bases and J by 4 bases, with 13 bases left in between. CDR3 loop: CASRKDGVGNTIYF. The CDR3 DNA is TGTGCCAGCAGGAAGGACGGGGTCGGAAACACCATATATTTT.

The chain links TRBV7-3 to TRBJ1-2; D is ambiguous. V was trimmed by 10 bases and J by 5 bases, leaving 17 bases between them. Germline loops: CDR1 SGHTA, CDR2 FQGTGA. The CDR3 extends over 13 amino acids. This chain's CDR3 is CATRVGSVYGYTF. DNA for the CDR3: TGTGCCACTCGAGTTGGATCGGTGTATGGCTACACCTTC.

The gene calls are TRBV11-1 and TRBJ1-1; the D is unclear. The CDR3 is 15 amino acids. Trimming pared 0 bases from V and 5 bases from J, leaving 13 bases between. The germline CDR1 and CDR2 sequences are SGHAT and FQDESV (reference sequence). The CDR3 loop is CASSLARIGETEAFF. CDR3 DNA: TGTGCCAGCAGCTTAGCGAGGATCGGGGAGACTGAAGCTTTCTTT.

The chain carries TRBV28 and TRBJ1-4, with D maybe TRBD1 (6 bases). Trimming left V 5 bases short and J 13 bases short, with 20 bases between. Germline V gene data show CDR1 as MDHEN and CDR2 as SYDVKM. CDR3 size: 14 residues. CDR3 DNA: TGTGCCAGCAGTGAAGGCGGACAGTTTGAGGGACTGTTTTTT. It translates to CASSEGGQFEGLFF.

This CDR3 is CASSESGSYEQYF. The DNA for the CDR3 is TGTGCCAGCAGTGAAAGCGGATCCTACGAGCAGTACTTC. This chain uses TRBV6-1 with TRBJ2-7; tentatively, D is TRBD2 (5 bases). The CDR3 contains 13 residues. V was cut by 2 bases and J by 1 base, with 6 bases left in between. Germline V gene lookup returns CDR1 MNHNS and CDR2 SASEGT.

The chain combines TRBV27 with TRBJ2-7, with 8 bases aligning to TRBD1. Germline values: CDR1 MNHEY, CDR2 SMNVEV (reference sequence). J gave up 1 base and V 6 bases, and 8 bases lay outside the gene matches. The CDR3 totals 15 residues. CDR3 loop: CASSPDRVSSYEQYF. CDR3 coding DNA: TGTGCCAGCAGCCCGGACAGGGTGAGTTCCTACGAGCAGTACTTC.

This clone was observed a few times. CDR3 in amino acids: CASSQVAFWANSYNEQFF. The CDR3 nucleotides read TGTGCCAGCAGCCAAGTGGCCTTCTGGGCAAACTCCTACAATGAGCAGTTCTTC. The rearrangement links TRBV14 to TRBJ2-1, with D hard to call. Germline CDR1 is SGHDN and CDR2 is FVKESK. The CDR3 sequence is 18 residues long. Trimming took off 1 base at V and 0 bases at J, with 16 bases between the two ends.

The chain recombines TRBV5-4 with TRBJ2-3, with 11 bases matching TRBD2. Germline trimming cut 3 bases from V and 7 bases from J; bases unmatched to any gene: 7. Germline V CDR1 and CDR2: SGHNT, YYREEE (reference sequence). The CDR3 totals 15 residues. The CDR3 DNA reads as TGTGCCAGCAGCTCCAGGGTAGCGGGAGGGTATACGCAGTATTTT. Translation gives CASSSRVAGGYTQYF.

The chain carries TRBV5-1 and TRBJ2-3; D might be TRBD2 (5 bases). This CDR3 is 19 amino acids long. Germline-derived CDR1 and CDR2 are SGHRS and YFSETQ. Deletions cut 0 bases from V and 1 base from J, with 21 bases between. CDR3 DNA sequence: TGCGCCAGCAGCTTGGGCGGATTGCGAGGGAGCCCCCGCACAGATACGCAGTATTTT. Its translation: CASSLGGLRGSPRTDTQYF.

The J gene is TRBJ2-5, the V gene TRBV5-1; no clear D gene. CDR3 length: 16 residues. Germline assignment: CDR1 SGHRS and CDR2 YFSETQ. Deletions cut 4 bases from V and 4 bases from J, with 20 bases between. In DNA, the CDR3 is TGCGCCAGCAGCCTGGCCCCGACCGGTAAGGGAGAGACCCAGTACTTC. Translated: CASSLAPTGKGETQYF.